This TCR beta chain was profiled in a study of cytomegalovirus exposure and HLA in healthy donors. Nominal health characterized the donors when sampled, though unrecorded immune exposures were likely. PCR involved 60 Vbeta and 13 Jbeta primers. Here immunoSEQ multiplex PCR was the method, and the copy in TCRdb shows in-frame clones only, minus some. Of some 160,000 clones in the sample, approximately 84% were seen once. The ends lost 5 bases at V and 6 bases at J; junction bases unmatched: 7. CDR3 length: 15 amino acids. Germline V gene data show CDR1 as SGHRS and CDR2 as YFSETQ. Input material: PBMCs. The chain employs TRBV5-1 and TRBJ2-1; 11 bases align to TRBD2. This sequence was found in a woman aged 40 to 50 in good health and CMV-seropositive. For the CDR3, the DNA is TGCGCCAGCAGGTCTTCTAGCGGGGGGAGCAATGAGCAGTTCTTC. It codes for CASRSSSGGSNEQFF.